The rows below give T cell receptor beta chains drawn from one sample of a study of OX40 agonist ivuxolimab in advanced cancers. The table came from immunoSEQ multiplex PCR; TCRdb's copy has only in-frame clones and leaves some out. The sample yields over 50,000 clones, 88% seen once. The sequencing here drew on CD4+ or CD8+ T cells sorted from blood, taken in a trial of the OX40 agonist ivuxolimab. Source of these receptors: an adult with an advanced solid tumor such as melanoma, head and neck, liver or kidney cancer. Both conserved end residues are part of each CDR3. A D gene is named only where the DNA matches it firmly. Clone size is given for some rows only: seen once, a few or many times, or a class if the clone is expanded.

v_call: TRBV18; j_call: TRBJ2-3; d_call: NA; clone_size: once; cdr3_aa: CASSPPGVLAGDTQYF; cdr3_nt: TGTGCCAGCTCACCCCCAGGCGTCCTGGCAGGAGATACGCAGTATTTT
v_call: TRBV19; j_call: TRBJ2-1; d_call: NA; clone_size: NA; cdr3_aa: CASSTGMNEQFF; cdr3_nt: TGTGCCAGTAGTACAGGGATGAATGAGCAGTTCTTC
v_call: TRBV5-4; j_call: TRBJ1-4; d_call: NA; clone_size: NA; cdr3_aa: CASSARAGANEKLFF; cdr3_nt: TGTGCCAGCAGCGCCAGGGCAGGCGCTAATGAAAAACTGTTTTTT
v_call: TRBV6-1; j_call: TRBJ2-3; d_call: NA; clone_size: once; cdr3_aa: CASRGMTDTQYF; cdr3_nt: TGTGCCAGCAGGGGGATGACAGATACGCAGTATTTT
v_call: TRBV15; j_call: TRBJ1-1; d_call: NA; clone_size: large; cdr3_aa: CATSITSRGEGRGTEAFF; cdr3_nt: TGTGCCACCAGCATCACATCCCGGGGGGAGGGACGTGGCACTGAAGCTTTCTTT
v_call: TRBV10-1; j_call: TRBJ2-1; d_call: TRBD2; clone_size: NA; cdr3_aa: CASSESPSGGPHHPEFF; cdr3_nt: TGCGCCAGCAGTGAGTCCCCTAGCGGGGGGCCCCACCACCCGGAGTTCTTC
v_call: TRBV28; j_call: TRBJ1-1; d_call: NA; clone_size: NA; cdr3_aa: CASSFLGAPNTEAFF; cdr3_nt: TGTGCCAGCAGTTTTTTGGGGGCGCCGAACACTGAAGCTTTCTTT
v_call: TRBV28; j_call: TRBJ2-2; d_call: TRBD1; clone_size: NA; cdr3_aa: CASSPQGATGELFF; cdr3_nt: TGTGCCAGCAGCCCTCAGGGGGCCACCGGGGAGCTGTTTTTT
v_call: TRBV5-6; j_call: TRBJ1-2; d_call: TRBD1; clone_size: NA; cdr3_aa: CASSPGQGDGYTF; cdr3_nt: TGTGCCAGCAGCCCGGGACAGGGAGACGGCTACACCTTC
v_call: TRBV7-3; j_call: TRBJ2-2; d_call: TRBD2; clone_size: NA; cdr3_aa: CASTRGGANTGELFF; cdr3_nt: TGTGCCAGCACCCGGGGGGGAGCTAACACCGGGGAGCTGTTTTTT
v_call: TRBV28; j_call: TRBJ1-4; d_call: NA; clone_size: NA; cdr3_aa: CASSATGVLSTNEKLFF; cdr3_nt: TGTGCCAGCAGCGCCACGGGGGTTTTATCAACTAATGAAAAACTGTTTTTT
v_call: TRBV7-7; j_call: TRBJ2-3; d_call: TRBD1; clone_size: NA; cdr3_aa: CASSSSDRGPDTQYF; cdr3_nt: TGTGCCAGCAGCTCCTCGGACAGGGGGCCAGATACGCAGTATTTT
v_call: TRBV2; j_call: TRBJ1-2; d_call: NA; clone_size: NA; cdr3_aa: CASGHGGTPAF; cdr3_nt: TGTGCCAGCGGGCACGGAGGTACACCCGCCTTC
v_call: TRBV12-5; j_call: TRBJ1-5; d_call: NA; clone_size: few; cdr3_aa: CASSNQPQHF; cdr3_nt: TGTGCTAGTAGCAATCAGCCCCAGCATTTT
v_call: TRBV29-1; j_call: TRBJ1-4; d_call: NA; clone_size: NA; cdr3_aa: CSVEDQDEKLFF; cdr3_nt: TGCAGCGTTGAAGATCAGGATGAAAAACTGTTTTTT
v_call: TRBV18; j_call: TRBJ1-1; d_call: TRBD1; clone_size: NA; cdr3_aa: CASSALTGGVNTEAFF; cdr3_nt: TGTGCCAGCTCAGCCCTTACAGGGGGGGTGAACACTGAAGCTTTCTTT
v_call: TRBV2; j_call: TRBJ2-1; d_call: NA; clone_size: NA; cdr3_aa: CASSQGFRNEQFF; cdr3_nt: TGTGCCAGCAGTCAGGGGTTTCGCAATGAGCAGTTCTTC
v_call: TRBV25-1; j_call: TRBJ2-3; d_call: NA; clone_size: NA; cdr3_aa: CASSEFGVADTQYF; cdr3_nt: TGTGCCAGCAGTGAATTTGGGGTGGCAGATACGCAGTATTTT
v_call: TRBV2; j_call: TRBJ1-5; d_call: TRBD1; clone_size: NA; cdr3_aa: CASSEQGGGSNQPQHF; cdr3_nt: TGTGCCAGCAGTGAACAGGGGGGTGGTAGCAATCAGCCCCAGCATTTT
v_call: TRBV7-8; j_call: TRBJ1-1; d_call: TRBD1; clone_size: few; cdr3_aa: CASSGQGSLTEAFF; cdr3_nt: TGTGCCAGCAGCGGACAGGGGAGTCTCACTGAAGCTTTCTTT
v_call: TRBV28; j_call: TRBJ1-1; d_call: NA; clone_size: NA; cdr3_aa: CASSPPGPKLNTEAFF; cdr3_nt: TGTGCCAGCAGTCCCCCCGGTCCTAAACTTAACACTGAAGCTTTCTTT
v_call: TRBV6-5; j_call: TRBJ2-3; d_call: TRBD2; clone_size: once; cdr3_aa: CASRLAGGGDTQYF; cdr3_nt: TGTGCCAGCAGACTAGCGGGAGGGGGAGATACGCAGTATTTT
v_call: TRBV19; j_call: TRBJ1-4; d_call: NA; clone_size: NA; cdr3_aa: CASSMQAGRFTATNEKLFF; cdr3_nt: TGTGCCAGTAGTATGCAGGCCGGAAGATTTACCGCAACTAATGAAAAACTGTTTTTT
v_call: TRBV21-1; j_call: TRBJ1-1; d_call: NA; clone_size: once; cdr3_aa: CASSKAFF; cdr3_nt: TGTGCCAGCAGCAAAGCTTTCTTT
v_call: TRBV5-5; j_call: TRBJ1-5; d_call: TRBD1; clone_size: NA; cdr3_aa: CASSLFEQGLNQPQHF; cdr3_nt: TGTGCCAGCAGCTTGTTTGAACAGGGGTTGAATCAGCCCCAGCATTTT
v_call: TRBV12-5; j_call: TRBJ2-5; d_call: NA; clone_size: NA; cdr3_aa: CASGTGETQYF; cdr3_nt: TGTGCTAGTGGGACCGGGGAGACCCAGTACTTC
v_call: TRBV18; j_call: TRBJ1-5; d_call: NA; clone_size: NA; cdr3_aa: CASSPPDGSNQPQHF; cdr3_nt: TGTGCCAGCTCACCACCGGACGGCAGCAATCAGCCCCAGCATTTT
v_call: TRBV7-2; j_call: TRBJ1-2; d_call: TRBD1; clone_size: NA; cdr3_aa: CASSLMGQGAYYGYTF; cdr3_nt: TGTGCCAGCAGCTTGATGGGACAGGGGGCTTACTATGGCTACACCTTC
v_call: TRBV25-1; j_call: TRBJ1-1; d_call: TRBD1; clone_size: NA; cdr3_aa: CASSEQGAGEAFF; cdr3_nt: TGTGCCAGCAGCGAACAGGGGGCAGGTGAAGCTTTCTTT
v_call: TRBV6-5; j_call: TRBJ1-6; d_call: TRBD1; clone_size: few; cdr3_aa: CASSYTDRGDSPLHF; cdr3_nt: TGTGCCAGCAGTTACACCGACAGGGGAGATTCACCCCTCCACTTT
v_call: TRBV11-3; j_call: TRBJ2-5; d_call: NA; clone_size: NA; cdr3_aa: CASSLGQLGTQYF; cdr3_nt: TGTGCCAGCAGCCTCGGACAGTTAGGGACCCAGTACTTC
v_call: TRBV6-5; j_call: TRBJ2-7; d_call: NA; clone_size: NA; cdr3_aa: CASRPRPDLPYEQYF; cdr3_nt: TGTGCCAGCAGGCCTAGACCCGACTTACCCTACGAGCAGTACTTC
v_call: TRBV28; j_call: TRBJ1-4; d_call: NA; clone_size: NA; cdr3_aa: CASRRGQPNEKLFF; cdr3_nt: TGTGCCAGCAGGAGGGGACAACCCAATGAAAAACTGTTTTTT
v_call: TRBV11-2; j_call: TRBJ2-1; d_call: NA; clone_size: NA; cdr3_aa: CASSLWLAPHNEQFF; cdr3_nt: TGTGCCAGCAGCTTATGGCTAGCTCCACACAATGAGCAGTTCTTC
v_call: TRBV28; j_call: TRBJ1-6; d_call: NA; clone_size: NA; cdr3_aa: CASTAANSPLHF; cdr3_nt: TGTGCCAGCACGGCAGCTAATTCACCCCTCCACTTT
v_call: TRBV6-5; j_call: TRBJ1-2; d_call: NA; clone_size: NA; cdr3_aa: CASSPDSVHGYTF; cdr3_nt: TGTGCCAGCAGTCCTGACAGCGTGCATGGCTACACCTTC
v_call: TRBV6-5; j_call: TRBJ2-1; d_call: NA; clone_size: NA; cdr3_aa: CASSYSVSRNNEQFF; cdr3_nt: TGTGCCAGCAGTTACTCGGTCAGTAGGAACAATGAGCAGTTCTTC
v_call: TRBV4-1; j_call: TRBJ2-7; d_call: NA; clone_size: few; cdr3_aa: CASSQDYGEQYF; cdr3_nt: TGCGCCAGCAGCCAAGATTACGGGGAGCAGTACTTC
v_call: TRBV7-3; j_call: TRBJ2-2; d_call: NA; clone_size: NA; cdr3_aa: CASSRDGVTGELFF; cdr3_nt: TGTGCCAGCAGCAGAGACGGGGTCACCGGGGAGCTGTTTTTT
v_call: TRBV6-5; j_call: TRBJ2-2; d_call: TRBD1; clone_size: few; cdr3_aa: CASRPGQGNTGELFF; cdr3_nt: TGTGCCAGCAGGCCGGGACAGGGGAACACCGGGGAGCTGTTTTTT